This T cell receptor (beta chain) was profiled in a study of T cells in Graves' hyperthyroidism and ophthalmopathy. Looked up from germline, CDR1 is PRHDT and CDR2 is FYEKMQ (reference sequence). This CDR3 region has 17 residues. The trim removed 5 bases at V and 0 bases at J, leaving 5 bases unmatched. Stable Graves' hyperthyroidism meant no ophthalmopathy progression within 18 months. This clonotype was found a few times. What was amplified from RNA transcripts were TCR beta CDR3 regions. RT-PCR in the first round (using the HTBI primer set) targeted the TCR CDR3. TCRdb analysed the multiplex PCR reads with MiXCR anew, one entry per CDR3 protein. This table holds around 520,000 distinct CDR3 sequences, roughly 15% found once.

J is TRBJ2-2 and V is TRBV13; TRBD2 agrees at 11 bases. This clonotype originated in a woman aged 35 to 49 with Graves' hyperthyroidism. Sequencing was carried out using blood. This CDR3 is CASSPRGLAANTGELFF. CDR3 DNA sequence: TGTGCCAGCAGCCCGAGGGGACTAGCGGCGAACACCGGGGAGCTGTTTTTT.